The 27 T cell receptor beta chains below all came from one sample that was sequenced in a study of long-term antiretroviral therapy in people with HIV. The assay, immunoSEQ v3.0, was run at survey level. Sequenced by immunoSEQ multiplex PCR; TCRdb stores in-frame clones only, minus some. Here the sample spans over 20,000 clones, around four fifths being singletons. Sequencing was performed on unsorted PBMCs, taken 0.4 years after starting antiretroviral therapy. Receptors were obtained from a man aged 50-59 years with HIV.

The rearrangement uses TRBV29-1 and TRBJ1-1; D gene unclear. Trimming cost V 7 bases and J 1 base, with 7 bases left between them. This CDR3 spans 11 amino acids. The germline gives CDR1 SQVTM, CDR2 ANQGSEA. CDR3 residues: CSGETNTEAFF. CDR3 coding DNA: TGCAGCGGGGAAACGAACACTGAAGCTTTCTTT.

The chain combines TRBV7-2 with TRBJ2-1; D is possibly TRBD2 (6 bases). Per germline, CDR1 SGHTA and CDR2 FQGNSA. The CDR3 spans 15 residues. Trimming shortened V by 5 bases and J by 5 bases, and 16 bases separated the two germline ends. The CDR3 DNA follows: TGTGCCAGCAGCGCTCCTTGGGGGGTGAACAATGAGCAGTTCTTC. As protein: CASSAPWGVNNEQFF.

The chain joins TRBV6-1 to TRBJ1-5; 9 bases agree with TRBD1. Germline V gene sequence: CDR1 MNHNS, CDR2 SASEGT. This CDR3 region has 15 residues. V gave up 7 bases and J gave up 7 bases; unmatched junction bases: 11. For the CDR3, the DNA is TGTGCCAGCATGCTGGAGACAGGGGGGAAACAGCCCCAGCATTTT. Translating it yields CASMLETGGKQPQHF.

The chain recombines TRBV11-2 with TRBJ2-7, with TRBD1 matching 9 bases. Germline-derived CDR1 and CDR2 are SGHAT and FQNNGV. Unmatched junction bases numbered 5, after V lost 3 bases and J lost 2 bases. The CDR3 has 15 residues. DNA for the CDR3: TGTGCCAGCAGCTTGCAAGGACAGGGGACCTACGAGCAGTACTTC. It yields the protein CASSLQGQGTYEQYF. Looking up the rest from reference TRBV11-2 and TRBJ2-7 gives the full variable domain: EAGVAQSPRYKIIEKRQSVAFWCNPISGHATLYWYQQILGQGPKLLIQFQNNGVVDDSQLPKDRFSAERLKGVDSTLKIQPAKLEDSAVYLCASSLQGQGTYEQYFGPGTRLTVT.

This sequence joins TRBV6-6 and TRBJ2-7, with D tentatively TRBD2 (6 bases). The CDR3 length is 13 residues. In germline, CDR1 is MNHNY, CDR2 SVGAGI (reference sequence). Trimming cost V 8 bases and J 3 bases, with 14 bases left between them. The CDR3 region has the DNA TGTGCCAGCGAAGAGACTAGAAACTACGAGCAGTACTTC. Translated: CASEETRNYEQYF.

The chain couples TRBV30 to TRBJ1-2; the D is unclear. From germline, CDR1 is GTSNPN and CDR2 SVGIG (reference sequence). This CDR3 comprises 15 residues. Trimming stripped 4 bases from V and 4 bases from J, with 19 bases between. CDR3 nucleotides: TGTGCCTGGAAAGGAGAGGCAGCCTTACGCTATGGCTACACCTTC. Translation: CAWKGEAALRYGYTF. Supplemented by reference TRBV30 and TRBJ1-2, the full variable domain reads SQTIHQWPATLVQPVGSPLSLECTVEGTSNPNLYWYRQAAGRGLQLLFYSVGIGQISSEVPQNLSASRPQDRQFILSSKKLLLSDSGFYLCAWKGEAALRYGYTFGSGTRLTVV.

The V call is TRBV4-1, the J call TRBJ2-4; unclear D gene. This CDR3 is built from 15 residues. Per the germline V gene, CDR1 is MGHRA and CDR2 is YSYEKL. With 1 base removed from V and 8 bases from J, the gap between germline ends came to 15 bases. The CDR3 DNA sequence: TGCGCCAGCAGCCAAGGCACTCGAGTTTGGGACATTCAGTACTTC. This encodes CASSQGTRVWDIQYF.

The chain couples TRBV4-1 to TRBJ2-3; 10 bases match TRBD2. V lost 5 bases, J lost 6 bases, and 8 bases stayed unmatched. CDR3 length equals 15 residues. Germline lookup yields CDR1 MGHRA and CDR2 YSYEKL. The CDR3 loop is CASSESSGGGDTQYF. As DNA, the CDR3 is TGCGCCAGCAGCGAATCTAGCGGGGGAGGGGATACGCAGTATTTT.

The chain employs TRBV5-6 and TRBJ1-1, with a tentative D call TRBD1 (5 bases). Trimming shortened V by 4 bases and J by 1 base, and 14 bases separated the two germline ends. The germline CDR1 and CDR2 sequences are SGHDT and YYEEEE. This CDR3 has 15 residues. The CDR3 DNA sequence: TGTGCCAGCAGCCAAGGGGCTGGGACGAACACTGAAGCTTTCTTT. This gives the protein CASSQGAGTNTEAFF.

The V call is TRBV28, the J call TRBJ1-4; TRBD1 matches 7 bases. This CDR3 region has 15 residues. Germline V gene lookup returns CDR1 MDHEN and CDR2 SYDVKM. V was clipped by 5 bases and J by 6 bases; unmatched bases: 9. CDR3 loop: CASSPIQGWDEKLFF. CDR3 bases: TGTGCCAGCAGTCCGATACAGGGGTGGGATGAAAAACTGTTTTTT. The variable domain in full, completed from reference TRBV28 and TRBJ1-4, reads DVKVTQSSRYLVKRTGEKVFLECVQDMDHENMFWYRQDPGLGLRLIYFSYDVKMKEKGDIPEGYSVSREKKERFSLILESASTNQTSMYLCASSPIQGWDEKLFFGSGTQLSVL.

The chain carries TRBV19 and TRBJ2-3, with TRBD1 identical over 8 bases. The ends lost 6 bases at V and 1 base at J; junction bases unmatched: 3. From germline, CDR1 is LNHDA and CDR2 SQIVND (reference sequence). The CDR3 runs 14 residues. CDR3 nucleotides: TGTGCCAGTAGAACAGGGGGTCGCACAGATACGCAGTATTTT. It codes for CASRTGGRTDTQYF.

The chain uses TRBV27 and TRBJ2-3; 10 nucleotides line up with TRBD1. V gave up 2 bases and J gave up 5 bases; unmatched junction bases: 4. CDR1 and CDR2 (germline): MNHEY, SMNVEV (reference sequence). The CDR3 sequence is 15 residues long. CDR3 nucleotide sequence: TGTGCCAGCAGTTTAAAGGGACAGGGGTTAGATACGCAGTATTTT. Its translation is CASSLKGQGLDTQYF.

As to this clone: No DNA is shown, since the ends of the CDR3 on it are uncertain; the CDR3 is the one TCRdb lists. The V call is TRBV21-1, the J call TRBJ1-5; the D call TRBD1 from the table was never checked on the DNA. TRBV21-1 represents a pseudogene. The CDR3 is 21 amino acids in total, end residues counted. The CDR3 loop is CASSKVGSGTGCPTANQPQHF.

The gene calls are TRBV5-6 and TRBJ2-3, with TRBD1 identical over 12 bases. The CDR3 has 18 amino acids. Germline CDR1 and CDR2: SGHDT and YYEEEE. Unmatched junction bases numbered 13, after V lost 4 bases and J lost 4 bases. DNA for the CDR3: TGTGCCAGCAGCCTCGGGGGACAGGGGGCGGCAGGAGCAGATACGCAGTATTTT. Translating it yields CASSLGGQGAAGADTQYF.

V and J are TRBV4-1 and TRBJ2-7; 10 nucleotides align to TRBD2. J gave up 3 bases and V 0 bases, and 8 bases lay outside the gene matches. Per germline, CDR1 MGHRA and CDR2 YSYEKL. CDR3 length: 17 residues. In DNA, the CDR3 is TGCGCCAGCAGCCAAGATCCTAGCGGGGGTCTCCTCTACGAGCAGTACTTC. Protein product: CASSQDPSGGLLYEQYF.

The chain employs TRBV18 and TRBJ1-5; 7 nucleotides agree with TRBD1. The J segment lost 1 base and the V segment lost 6 bases, leaving 6 bases of the junction unmatched. This CDR3 region has 15 residues. Germline loops: CDR1 KGHSH, CDR2 LQKENI. The CDR3 nucleotides are TGTGCCAGCTCTCTTAAGACAGGGAGCAATCAGCCCCAGCATTTT. Translated: CASSLKTGSNQPQHF.

The rearrangement uses TRBV7-2 and TRBJ2-7; D unresolved. V dropped 1 base and J dropped 5 bases, with 9 bases sitting between them. The CDR3 has 13 residues. Germline CDR1 SGHTA, CDR2 FQGNSA. This CDR3 is CASSLETLDEQYF. CDR3 nucleotides: TGTGCCAGCAGCTTAGAAACCCTCGACGAGCAGTACTTC.

The V gene is TRBV7-8, the J gene TRBJ2-7; D is perhaps TRBD1 (5 bases). The CDR3 has 15 residues. CDR1 and CDR2 (germline): SGHVS, FQNEAQ. Trimming cost V 1 base and J 4 bases, with 14 bases left between them. The CDR3 nucleotides are TGTGCCAGCAGCTTAGTTCAGGGAAGAAAGTACGAGCAGTACTTC. Residues: CASSLVQGRKYEQYF.

The V gene is TRBV5-3, the J gene TRBJ2-5; 12 nucleotides agree with TRBD2. TRBV5-3 is given ORF status, its function remaining uncertain. Trimming cost V 4 bases and J 5 bases; bases outside gene matches: 6. There are 15 residues in the CDR3. CDR3 sequence: CARSHLAGGQETQYF. The CDR3 DNA reads as TGTGCCAGAAGCCATCTAGCGGGGGGGCAGGAGACCCAGTACTTC.

J is TRBJ1-1 and V is TRBV19; no clear D. The CDR3 has 14 amino acids. Germline lookup yields CDR1 LNHDA and CDR2 SQIVND (reference sequence). The V end lost 1 base, the J end lost 0 bases, and 6 bases lay between the germline ends. Here the CDR3 DNA reads TGTGCCAGTAGTATAGGCAGCATGAACACTGAAGCTTTCTTT. This codes for CASSIGSMNTEAFF. Variable domain in full (rest from reference TRBV19 and TRBJ1-1): DGGITQSPKYLFRKEGQNVTLSCEQNLNHDAMYWYRQDPGQGLRLIYYSQIVNDFQKGDIAEGYSVSREKKESFPLTVTSAQKNPTAFYLCASSIGSMNTEAFFGQGTRLTVV.

This clone has more than one count but fewer than ten. The V and J genes are TRBV7-3 and TRBJ2-3; 8 nucleotides line up with TRBD1. Per the germline V gene, CDR1 is SGHTA and CDR2 is FQGTGA. J lost 4 bases, V lost 5 bases, and 14 bases had no gene match. The CDR3 contains 17 residues. CDR3 DNA sequence: TGTGCCAGCAGCCTCCACGGTTCAGGGGGCGGTCCAGATACGCAGTATTTT. This translates into CASSLHGSGGGPDTQYF.

V is TRBV9 and J is TRBJ1-3; D gene uncertain. In germline, CDR1 is SGDLS, CDR2 YYNGEE. V was cut by 1 base and J by 1 base, with 9 bases left in between. CDR3 size: 15 residues. The CDR3 protein is CASSVSGNSGNTIYF. The CDR3 nucleotides read TGTGCCAGCAGCGTAAGCGGCAATTCTGGAAACACCATATATTTT.

This rearrangement joins TRBV9 to TRBJ1-4; D unclear. Germline values: CDR1 SGDLS, CDR2 YYNGEE. Trimming removed 0 bases at V and 8 bases at J, with 11 bases between. The CDR3 spans 14 residues. The CDR3 DNA reads TGTGCCAGCAGCGTAGATGTTGAGGGAGAAAAACTGTTTTTT. Encoded protein: CASSVDVEGEKLFF.

DNA of the CDR3: TGTGCCAGCTCACCACTACGTGGGGACAGGGCTTCCGGCTACACCTTC. Amino acid sequence: CASSPLRGDRASGYTF. The J gene is TRBJ1-2, the V gene TRBV18; 9 nucleotides line up with TRBD1. The CDR3 has 16 residues. J gave up 8 bases and V 1 base, and 11 bases lay outside the gene matches. The germline CDR1 and CDR2 sequences are KGHSH and LQKENI.

The chain is built from TRBV4-2 and TRBJ1-5; D gene uncertain. The CDR3 is 15 residues long. Looked up from germline, CDR1 is LGHNA and CDR2 is YNFKEQ. V lost 1 base and J lost 2, with 9 bases in between. CDR3 sequence (DNA): TGTGCCAGCAGCCAAGGAATTCGTGGCAATCAGCCCCAGCATTTT. The encoded protein is CASSQGIRGNQPQHF.

V usage is TRBV5-1 and J usage is TRBJ2-7; TRBD1 matches at 8 bases. This CDR3 is 14 amino acids long. Germline V gene sequence: CDR1 SGHRS, CDR2 YFSETQ. The V and J ends lost 4 bases and 2 bases, in that order; junction bases with no gene match: 5. The CDR3 spells CASSPGQGAYEQYF. The CDR3 nucleotides read TGCGCCAGCAGCCCCGGACAGGGCGCCTACGAGCAGTACTTC.

This clone has only a few counts. This chain links TRBV7-9 with TRBJ1-2, with D hard to call. The germline V gene encodes CDR1 SEHNR and CDR2 FQNEAQ (reference sequence). Trimming left V 0 bases short and J 4 bases short, with 6 bases between. This CDR3 region has 13 residues. In DNA form, the CDR3 reads TGTGCCAGCAGCTTAGCGCTCATCTATGGCTACACCTTC. Its translation is CASSLALIYGYTF.